This entry lists 2 T cell receptor beta chains sequenced from one sample in a study of beta chain features in type 1 diabetes. Every bit of the isolated RNA underwent reverse transcription, so sequencing read expressed TCRB transcripts. Measured with immunoSEQ multiplex PCR; TCRdb has only the in-frame clones, and not every one. The sample includes hundreds of thousands of clones, 12% to 15% seen only once; the top ten take 0.026%. The sample taken for sequencing was naive CD4+ T cells from blood. These receptors were obtained from a woman aged 40 to 49 in good health.

This clone has more than one count but fewer than ten. V usage is TRBV5-1 and J usage is TRBJ2-3; 11 nucleotides line up with TRBD1. This CDR3 comprises 15 residues. J gave up 6 bases and V 5 bases, and 8 bases lay outside the gene matches. The germline V gene encodes CDR1 SGHRS and CDR2 YFSETQ. In DNA form, the CDR3 reads TGCGCCAGCAGGTCGGACAGGGGGCGGACCGATACGCAGTATTTT. This translates into CASRSDRGRTDTQYF.

This chain links TRBV7-9 with TRBJ2-3, with D possibly being TRBD2 (7 bases). CDR3 length: 17 residues. V was clipped by 7 bases and J by 0 bases, with 20 bases between them. Germline V CDR1 and CDR2: SEHNR, FQNEAQ (reference sequence). CDR3 residues: CASNKQHGGASTDTQYF. The CDR3 nucleotides read TGTGCCAGCAACAAACAGCATGGGGGGGCGAGCACAGATACGCAGTATTTT.